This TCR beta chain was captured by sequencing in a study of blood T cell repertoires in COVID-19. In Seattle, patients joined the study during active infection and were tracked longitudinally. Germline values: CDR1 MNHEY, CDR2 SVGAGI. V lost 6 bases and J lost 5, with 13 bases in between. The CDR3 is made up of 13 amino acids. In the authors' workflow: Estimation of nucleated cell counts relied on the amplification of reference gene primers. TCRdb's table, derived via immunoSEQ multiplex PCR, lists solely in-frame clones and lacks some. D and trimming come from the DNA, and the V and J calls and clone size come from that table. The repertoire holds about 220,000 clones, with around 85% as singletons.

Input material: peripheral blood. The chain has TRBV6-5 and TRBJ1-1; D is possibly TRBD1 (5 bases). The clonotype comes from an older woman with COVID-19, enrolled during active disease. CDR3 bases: TGTGCCAGCAGACGGACGGGGGGGACTGAAGCTTTCTTT. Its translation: CASRRTGGTEAFF.